This T cell receptor (beta chain) appears in the sequencing data of a study of Ad26.COV2.S vaccination and SARS-CoV-2 variants. Whole-study results and caveats: Placebo recipients and vaccine recipients were similar in non-spike TCR breadth.

The assay was immunoSEQ multiplex PCR, and TCRdb's table has in-frame clones only and misses some. The sample has 380,000 or so clones, around four fifths seen once. The V end lost 0 bases, the J end lost 2 bases, and 11 bases lay between the germline ends. The CDR3 consists of 15 residues. Germline-derived CDR1 and CDR2 are LNHDA and SQIVND (reference sequence). Specified treatment: around 19 received Ad26.COV2.S at low or high dose, single or two shots; a few received placebo; per-sample allocation not given. After the first vaccine or placebo injection, samples were drawn on day 63. The donor was a Boston adult aged 18-55 years. A word on this clone: No antigen is known for it.

This sample comprised peripheral blood, obtained in a trial of Ad26.COV2.S vaccine versus placebo. The TCR was taken from a person between 18 and 60 years old who received the Ad26.COV2.S COVID-19 vaccine or a placebo. The chain employs TRBV19 and TRBJ2-7; no clear D gene. The CDR3 sequence is CASSIDMGSTYEQYF. In DNA, the CDR3 is TGTGCCAGTAGTATAGATATGGGCAGTACCTACGAGCAGTACTTC.